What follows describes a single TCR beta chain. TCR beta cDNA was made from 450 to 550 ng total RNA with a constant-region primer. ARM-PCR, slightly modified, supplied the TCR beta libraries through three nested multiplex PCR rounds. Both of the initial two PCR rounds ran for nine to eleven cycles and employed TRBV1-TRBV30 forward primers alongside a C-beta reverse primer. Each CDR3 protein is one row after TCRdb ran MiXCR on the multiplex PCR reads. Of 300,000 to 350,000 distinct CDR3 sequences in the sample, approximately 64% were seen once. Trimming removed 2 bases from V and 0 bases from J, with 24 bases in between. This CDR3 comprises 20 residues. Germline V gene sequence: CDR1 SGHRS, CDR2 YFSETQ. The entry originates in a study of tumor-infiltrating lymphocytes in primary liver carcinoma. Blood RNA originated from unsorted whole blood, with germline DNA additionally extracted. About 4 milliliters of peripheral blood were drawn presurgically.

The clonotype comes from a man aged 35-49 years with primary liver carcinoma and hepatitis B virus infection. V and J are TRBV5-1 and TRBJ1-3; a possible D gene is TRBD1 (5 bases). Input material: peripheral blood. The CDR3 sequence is CASSFKAMGSSTVSGNTIYF. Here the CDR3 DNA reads TGCGCCAGCAGCTTTAAGGCCATGGGGTCGTCGACAGTCTCTGGAAACACCATATATTTT.